This T cell receptor beta chain originates from a study of control samples from healthy donors and cancer patients (TCRdb year 2020). To prepare the library, the immunoSEQ multiplex PCR assay was applied. TCRdb holds this immuneACCESS table with in-frame rearrangements only. Some clones are missing; in checked studies, unresolved V genes explain under half, and the rest has no known cause. Here the sample has some 120,000 clones; about 93% occur a single time. The leading ten clones occupy 2.6% of the sample. Of note for this clone: This clone's antigen is unknown. Base qualities are not at hand, and no much larger clone is one base apart.

The sequence came from a young man in good health. The sequencing sample was made of blood.

The DNA is as follows: TGTGCCAGCAGCGTAACAGGGGGCCAGGGGGACACTGAAGCTTTCTTT. Translation gives CASSVTGGQGDTEAFF. This sequence uses TRBV11-2 and TRBJ1-1; 9 of the junction bases match TRBD1. The junction shows trimming of 5 bases on V and 3 bases on J, and the gene matches do not reach 10 bases of it. The CDR3 runs 16 residues from the cysteine to the phenylalanine. The only DNA kept is the CDR3, 48 bases in frame from the first base. CDR1 SGHAT and CDR2 FQNNGV are derived from the germline V gene.